This T cell receptor beta chain was profiled in a study of a mutant IDH1 vaccine in newly diagnosed glioma. Study context: Treated patients were roughly 62% male, around 40% female, mean age 40.4 years. Antecedent treatment encompassed radiotherapy, temozolomide, or their combination; the majority received both. Study-level findings and limits: The vaccine induced immune responses, and these occurred in 80% to 95% of patients. Among top peripheral T cell clonotypes, changes seemed unrelated to pseudoprogression.

In the case of this clone: Its target is not known.

The data were produced by immunoSEQ multiplex PCR, yet TCRdb's version contains in-frame clones alone and is incomplete. Among about 34,000 clones listed, about 80% were seen once. The CDR3 loop spans 14 amino acids. Deletions cut 4 bases from V and 9 bases from J, with 17 bases between. Per the germline V gene, CDR1 is SGHRS and CDR2 is YFSETQ. Time point reported: baseline, week 1 (first vaccination visit). Treatment given: pre-vaccination baseline after standard-of-care therapy. Sequencing was performed on peripheral blood mononuclear cells (PBMCs), taken from a glioma patient treated with radiotherapy, temozolomide or both. This chain joins TRBV5-1 and TRBJ1-5; no definite D call. The receptor was derived from a man over 45 with glioma. Some clones in this sample may be carry-over from other donors' samples. The CDR3: CASSPAPSEGPQHF. Written as DNA, the CDR3 is TGCGCCAGCAGCCCTGCCCCCTCCGAGGGGCCCCAGCATTTT.